This paragraph covers one T cell receptor beta chain sequence. This sample was taken from a study of blood T cell repertoires in COVID-19. Study in general: Material from acute and convalescent COVID-19 was sourced from the United States, Italy and Spain. PBMCs, B-cell-depleted T cells, or T cells were the source of the cDNA or gDNA that made up the material.

Generated by immunoSEQ multiplex PCR, the TCRdb table keeps only in-frame clones and is missing some. The table records approximately 210,000 clones, around 88% of them present only once. This CDR3 is built from 19 residues. Between the trimmed V and J ends, which lost 2 bases and 0 bases, there was a span of 23 bases. Germline V gives CDR1 WNHNN, CDR2 SYGVQD (reference sequence). The sequence came from a man between 45 and 60 years old with active or convalescent COVID-19. The chain carries TRBV10-1 and TRBJ2-7; D possibly corresponds to TRBD2 (6 bases). Sequenced material: peripheral blood. CDR3 in amino acids: CASSERAGQEIFPSYEQYF. The CDR3 DNA sequence: TGCGCCAGCAGTGAGCGAGCGGGTCAGGAGATTTTTCCCTCCTACGAGCAGTACTTC.